Listed here are 9 T cell receptor beta chains from one sample, sequenced in a study of regulatory T cells in long-lasting Graves disease. Investigators prepared the TCR beta libraries by applying iRepertoire HTBI primers and Arm-PCR of CDR3 regions. TCRdb re-called the multiplex PCR reads through MiXCR, storing one row per CDR3 protein. The sample gives roughly 360,000 distinct CDR3 sequences, 20% to 25% of which show up once; 25% to 30% is in the top ten. Time point meaning: persistent/refractory GD, antithyroid drugs over 5 years with positive TRAb. Extracted PBMC RNA gave rise to the TCR library. Specimen: peripheral blood mononuclear cells (PBMCs), collected when the disease was refractory, from a patient treated with antithyroid drugs. Every receptor here comes from a middle-aged woman with Graves disease.

This clonotype was recorded a few times. The chain links TRBV2 to TRBJ2-7; 7 nucleotides align to TRBD2. In germline, CDR1 is SNHLY, CDR2 FYNNEI. With V trimmed by 5 bases and J by 2 bases, 9 bases remained unmatched. The CDR3 contains 15 residues. DNA of the CDR3: TGTGCCAGCAGTTACCGATCCGGGAGGACCTACGAGCAGTACTTC. It yields the protein CASSYRSGRTYEQYF. Using reference TRBV2 and TRBJ2-7 for the parts outside the CDR3, the full variable domain is EPEVTQTPSHQVTQMGQEVILRCVPISNHLYFYWYRQILGQKVEFLVSFYNNEISEKSEIFDDQFSVERPDGSNFTLKIRSTKLEDSAMYFCASSYRSGRTYEQYFGPGTRLTVT.

V gene TRBV5-1 combines with J gene TRBJ2-5; 7 nucleotides match TRBD2. J lost 4 bases, V lost 0 bases, and 12 bases had no gene match. Per the germline V gene, CDR1 is SGHRS and CDR2 is YFSETQ. The CDR3 has 17 residues. This chain's CDR3 is CASSLGLGAGAGETQYF. Here the CDR3 DNA reads TGCGCCAGCAGCTTGGGTCTTGGGGCGGGAGCGGGAGAGACCCAGTACTTC.

This clonotype was counted at least ten times. V gene TRBV12-3 or TRBV12-4 combines with J gene TRBJ1-4; 7 bases are a match to TRBD1. The ends lost 8 bases at V and 3 bases at J; junction bases unmatched: 6. The CDR3 is 14 residues long. CDR3 residues: CASSQGTANEKLFF. The CDR3 region has the DNA TGTGCCAGCTCGCAAGGGACAGCTAATGAAAAACTGTTTTTT.

In this sample, this clonotype turned up many times. The rearrangement uses TRBV27 and TRBJ2-5; TRBD1 matches 10 bases. CDR1 MNHEY and CDR2 SMNVEV come from the germline V gene (reference sequence). This CDR3 is 15 amino acids long. J was trimmed by 3 bases and V by 4 bases; bases with no gene match: 5. The CDR3 DNA reads as TGTGCCAGCAGTTCCCCCGGGACAGGGGAAGAGACCCAGTACTTC. Translating it yields CASSSPGTGEETQYF.

A few counts support this clonotype. The rearrangement links TRBV5-1 to TRBJ2-5; the D gene is possibly TRBD2 (5 bases). This CDR3 is 18 amino acids long. Trimming stripped 4 bases from V and 4 bases from J, with 26 bases between. Germline lookup yields CDR1 SGHRS and CDR2 YFSETQ. The CDR3 DNA is TGCGCCAGCAGCCCGGACCAGCACGGTGGGAGTTCTTTAGAGACCCAGTACTTC. Protein: CASSPDQHGGSSLETQYF.

This clonotype was counted at least ten times. The rearrangement joins TRBV13 to TRBJ2-5, with 7 bases aligning to TRBD1. V trimming: 5 bases; J trimming: 0 bases; junction bases outside the gene matches: 3. The CDR3 contains 14 residues. Germline CDR1 PRHDT, CDR2 FYEKMQ (reference sequence). In DNA, the CDR3 is TGTGCCAGCAGCATCGGGACAGACCAAGAGACCCAGTACTTC. Translating gives CASSIGTDQETQYF.

Notes on this clonotype: Being one base from a much bigger clone, this may be a read error. The V and J genes are TRBV28 and TRBJ2-7; maybe TRBD1 (5 bases). The CDR3 has 14 residues. Germline V gene data show CDR1 as MDHEN and CDR2 as SYDVKM. The germline V and J ends were trimmed by 6 bases and 3 bases, with 15 bases remaining between them. CDR3 protein: CASSSTGTLYEQYF. As DNA, the CDR3 is TGTGCCAGCAGCTCCACAGGTACTCTCTACGAGCAGTACTTC.

This clonotype came up many times. The chain couples TRBV11-2 to TRBJ2-2, with D possibly called TRBD1 or TRBD2 (5 bases each). Germline values: CDR1 SGHAT, CDR2 FQNNGV. This CDR3 comprises 15 residues. Trimming pared 8 bases from V and 4 bases from J, leaving 17 bases between. The CDR3 region has the DNA TGTGCCAGCGCTTCTGTTCGGGACCGCACCGGGGAGCTGTTTTTT. Its protein product is CASASVRDRTGELFF.

Remarks on this clonotype: A far more abundant clone sits one base away, making this likely a read error. The V and J genes are TRBV12-3 or TRBV12-4 and TRBJ2-7; 12 bases are a match to TRBD1. J lost 7 bases, V lost 7 bases, and 8 bases had no gene match. The CDR3 totals 14 residues. The CDR3 protein is CASTSGQGAREQYF. The CDR3 region has the DNA TGTGCCAGCACCTCGGGACAGGGGGCGCGAGAGCAGTACTTC.